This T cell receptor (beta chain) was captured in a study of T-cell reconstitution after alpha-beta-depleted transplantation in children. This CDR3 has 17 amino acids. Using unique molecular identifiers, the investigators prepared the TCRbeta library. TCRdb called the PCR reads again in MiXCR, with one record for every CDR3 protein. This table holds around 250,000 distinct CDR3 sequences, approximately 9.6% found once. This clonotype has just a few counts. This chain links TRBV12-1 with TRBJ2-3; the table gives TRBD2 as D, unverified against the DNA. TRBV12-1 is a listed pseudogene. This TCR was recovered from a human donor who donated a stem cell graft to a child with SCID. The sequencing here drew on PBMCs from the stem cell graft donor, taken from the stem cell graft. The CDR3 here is CASSFARRGPHFDTQYF. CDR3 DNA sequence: TGTGCCAGCAGCTTTGCGCGGAGGGGCCCCCATTTTGATACGCAGTATTTT.